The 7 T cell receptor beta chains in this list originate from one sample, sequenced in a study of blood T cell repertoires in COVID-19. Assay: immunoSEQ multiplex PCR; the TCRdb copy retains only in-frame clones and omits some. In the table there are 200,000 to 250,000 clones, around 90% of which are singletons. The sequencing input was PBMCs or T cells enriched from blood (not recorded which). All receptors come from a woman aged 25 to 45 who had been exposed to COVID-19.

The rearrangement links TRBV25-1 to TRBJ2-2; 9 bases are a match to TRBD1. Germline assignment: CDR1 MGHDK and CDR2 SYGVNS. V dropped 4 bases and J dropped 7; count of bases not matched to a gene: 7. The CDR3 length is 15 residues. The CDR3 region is CASSGYRGRFGELFF. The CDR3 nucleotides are TGTGCCAGCAGTGGTTACAGGGGGCGATTCGGGGAGCTGTTTTTT.

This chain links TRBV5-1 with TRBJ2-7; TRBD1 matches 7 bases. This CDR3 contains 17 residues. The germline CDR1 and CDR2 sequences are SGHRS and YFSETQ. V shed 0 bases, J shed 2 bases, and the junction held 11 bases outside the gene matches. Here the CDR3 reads CASSLAFRDSRPYEQYF. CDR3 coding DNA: TGCGCCAGCAGCTTGGCTTTCCGGGACAGTCGCCCCTACGAGCAGTACTTC.

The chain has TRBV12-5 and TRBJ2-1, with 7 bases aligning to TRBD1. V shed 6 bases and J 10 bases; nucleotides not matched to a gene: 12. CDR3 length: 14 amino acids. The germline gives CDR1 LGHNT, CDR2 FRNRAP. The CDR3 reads CASGRGRGREEQFF. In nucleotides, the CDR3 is TGTGCTAGTGGCAGAGGCAGGGGGAGAGAAGAGCAGTTCTTC.

The CDR3 region has the DNA TGTGCCAGCAGCAAAGGGGCAGACCCAGATACGCAGTATTTT. Amino acids: CASSKGADPDTQYF. The chain has TRBV21-1 and TRBJ2-3; TRBD1 was called by the table and not checked on the DNA. TRBV21-1 counts as a pseudogene. This CDR3 is built from 14 residues.

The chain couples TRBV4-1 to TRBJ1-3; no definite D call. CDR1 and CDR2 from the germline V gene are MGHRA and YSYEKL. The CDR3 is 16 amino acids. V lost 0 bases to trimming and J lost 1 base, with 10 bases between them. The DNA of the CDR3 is TGCGCCAGCAGCCAAGAAACGCAACTGTCTGGAAACACCATATATTTT. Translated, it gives CASSQETQLSGNTIYF.

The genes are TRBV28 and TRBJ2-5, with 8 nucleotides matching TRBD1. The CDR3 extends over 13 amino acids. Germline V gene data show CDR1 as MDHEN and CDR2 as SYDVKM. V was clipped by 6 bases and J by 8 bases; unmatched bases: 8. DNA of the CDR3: TGTGCCAGCAGCTTGGACAGGGAGCGAACCCAGTACTTC. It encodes CASSLDRERTQYF.

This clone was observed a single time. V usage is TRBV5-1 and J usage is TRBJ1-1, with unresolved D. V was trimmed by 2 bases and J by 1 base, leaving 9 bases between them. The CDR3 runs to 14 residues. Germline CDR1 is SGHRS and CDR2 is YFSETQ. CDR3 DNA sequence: TGCGCCAGCAGCTTCAGCCTAGGGAACACTGAAGCTTTCTTT. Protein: CASSFSLGNTEAFF.